The 29 T cell receptor beta chains presented below share a single source sample, sequenced in a study of vaccination effects on CD4 cells after COVID-19. Antigens for these TCRs are unknown. Antigen-specific CD4+ T cells were expanded (with viral peptide pools) by the ViraFEST assay ahead of sequencing. With more than 9 days of culture completed, CD4+ T cells were isolated. By PCR, the person was confirmed to have had SARS-CoV-2 infection between March and December 2020. Assay: immunoSEQ multiplex PCR; the TCRdb copy retains only in-frame clones and omits some. The sample gives under 55,000 clones, 60% to 75% of which show up once; about 30% is in the top ten. The sample was CD4+ T cells from PBMCs cultured with a peptide pool, taken before COVID-19 vaccination. The receptors stem from a human donor who had a prior SARS-CoV-2 infection.

DNA of the CDR3: TGTGCCAGCAGTGACGTGGGGTTGAGCTCCTACAATGAGCAGTTCTTC. Translating gives CASSDVGLSSYNEQFF. This chain connects TRBV6-1 to TRBJ2-1; D remains unclear. The length of the CDR3 is 16 residues. Germline values: CDR1 MNHNS, CDR2 SASEGT. The V end lost 3 bases, the J end lost 0 bases, and 12 bases lay between the germline ends.

This rearrangement joins TRBV18 to TRBJ1-1, with 10 bases matching TRBD1. This CDR3 comprises 14 residues. Germline CDR1 reads KGHSH; CDR2 reads LQKENI. V was clipped by 4 bases and J by 5 bases; unmatched bases: 4. CDR3 in DNA: TGTGCCAGCTCACGACAGGGGGCGCCGACTGAAGCTTTCTTT. Amino acids: CASSRQGAPTEAFF.

The chain links TRBV6-5 to TRBJ2-1; D gene ambiguous. CDR1 is MNHEY and CDR2 is SVGAGI in the germline V gene. This CDR3 is built from 15 residues. V was cut by 6 bases and J by 4 bases, with 16 bases left in between. Here the CDR3 DNA reads TGTGCCAGCAGACGGTTTATGGGCCAATACAATGAGCAGTTCTTC. Amino acids: CASRRFMGQYNEQFF.

The chain joins TRBV5-4 to TRBJ2-3; D assignment may be TRBD1 or TRBD2 (6 bases each). Trimming removed 4 bases from V and 1 base from J, with 13 bases in between. This CDR3 has 15 residues. Per germline, CDR1 SGHNT and CDR2 YYREEE (reference sequence). CDR3 region: CASSRGGTGTDTQYF. The CDR3, as DNA: TGTGCCAGCAGCCGAGGGGGGACCGGCACAGATACGCAGTATTTT.

This chain uses TRBV20-1 with TRBJ2-7, with D maybe TRBD1 (5 bases). V lost 3 bases to trimming and J lost 4 bases, with 13 bases between them. The CDR3 is 13 amino acids. Germline assignment: CDR1 DFQATT and CDR2 SNEGSKA (reference sequence). CDR3 in amino acids: CSASYQGEYEQYF. The CDR3 DNA reads TGCAGTGCTAGTTATCAGGGCGAATACGAGCAGTACTTC.

This clone has a handful of counts. Compared with germline, one end of the junction differs, possibly owing to a read error. The gene calls are TRBV7-7 and TRBJ2-3; 7 bases map to TRBD2. In germline, CDR1 is SSHAT, CDR2 FNYEAQ (reference sequence). The CDR3 is made up of 15 amino acids. DNA of the CDR3: TGTGCTAGCAGCCCACTCGGGGGGAGGACAGATACGCAGTATTTT. Translating gives CASSPLGGRTDTQYF.

The table lists this clone with a count of one. This chain uses TRBV5-5 with TRBJ2-7, with TRBD1 matching over 10 bases. V was pared by 5 bases and J by 3 bases, with 11 bases of the junction left unmatched. The CDR3 is made up of 16 amino acids. Germline assignment: CDR1 SGHKS and CDR2 YYEKEE (reference sequence). As DNA, the CDR3 is TGTGCCAGCAGTCACCATCCCGGGACAGGGGACTACGAGCAGTACTTC. It is translated as CASSHHPGTGDYEQYF.

This clone was counted only a few times. The chain is built from TRBV15 and TRBJ1-2, with unresolved D. V lost 0 bases, J lost 5 bases, and 7 bases lay in between. Germline CDR1 and CDR2: LNHNV and YYDKDF (reference sequence). The CDR3 has 13 amino acids. The CDR3 loop is CATSREPRYGYTF. The CDR3 nucleotides read TGTGCCACCAGCAGAGAACCTCGGTATGGCTACACCTTC.

The table lists this clone with a count of one. J is TRBJ1-2 and V is TRBV5-1; D is unclear. The CDR3 is 18 amino acids. V lost 1 base and J lost 0, with 19 bases in between. Germline loops: CDR1 SGHRS, CDR2 YFSETQ. CDR3 region: CASSLNPAQSGSNYGYTF. In nucleotides, the CDR3 is TGCGCCAGCAGCTTGAATCCGGCACAGTCGGGGTCTAACTATGGCTACACCTTC.

This clone was seen a single time. Because the CDR3's place on the DNA is in doubt, the DNA is left out and the CDR3 is given as listed by TCRdb. The chain couples TRBV5-5 to TRBJ1-5. CDR1 and CDR2 (germline): SGHKS, YYEKEE (reference sequence). The CDR3 length equals 15 residues, ends included. The CDR3: CASILGEGNNQPQHF.

This clone was observed a few times. One end of the junction varies from germline; a read error may be responsible. The chain combines TRBV3-1 (or the pseudogene TRBV3-2) with TRBJ2-4, with 11 bases that match TRBD2. CDR1 LGHDT and CDR2 YNNKEL come from the germline V gene (reference sequence). The CDR3 totals 16 residues. CDR3 coding DNA: TGTGCCAGCAGCATCGGGACTAGCGGTGAGAGAGGGGTGCCGCACTTC. Translated, it gives CASSIGTSGERGVPHF.

This clone was observed a few times. The chain couples TRBV3-1 (or the pseudogene TRBV3-2) to TRBJ2-1, with 7 bases aligning to TRBD1. In germline, CDR1 is LGHDT, CDR2 YNNKEL (reference sequence). J gave up 4 bases and V 5 bases, and 11 bases lay outside the gene matches. The length of the CDR3 is 16 residues. Here the CDR3 reads CASSSYLLGQYNEQFF. The CDR3 DNA sequence: TGTGCCAGCAGCTCGTACCTTTTGGGACAGTACAATGAGCAGTTCTTC.

CDR3 nucleotide sequence: TGTGCCAGCAGCTTATTGGGACACGGACAGAACCCTAACTATGGCTACACCTTC. Protein sequence: CASSLLGHGQNPNYGYTF. The rearrangement joins TRBV7-9 to TRBJ1-2; D may be TRBD1 (6 bases). The CDR3 is 18 residues long. V shed 2 bases and J shed 0 bases, with 19 bases lying between them. CDR1 SEHNR and CDR2 FQNEAQ come from the germline V gene (reference sequence).

The chain combines TRBV5-6 with TRBJ2-7; 11 nucleotides line up with TRBD2. Germline lookup yields CDR1 SGHDT and CDR2 YYEEEE. This CDR3 spans 15 amino acids. V was clipped by 3 bases and J by 6 bases; unmatched bases: 8. CDR3 residues: CASSSMTSGTAEQYF. The CDR3 DNA sequence: TGTGCCAGCAGCTCAATGACTAGCGGGACGGCCGAGCAGTACTTC.

The chain joins TRBV28 to TRBJ2-7, with D unresolved. CDR1 and CDR2 from the germline V gene are MDHEN and SYDVKM. V shed 4 bases and J shed 2 bases, with 15 bases lying between them. The CDR3 is 15 amino acids. CDR3 in DNA: TGTGCCAGCAGTTCCGGGTGGCGCAAGACCTACGAGCAGTACTTC. As protein: CASSSGWRKTYEQYF.

This chain connects TRBV3-1 (or the pseudogene TRBV3-2) to TRBJ1-1, with 7 nucleotides matching TRBD1. CDR1 and CDR2 (germline): LGHDT, YNNKEL (reference sequence). The junction had 14 bases not matched to a gene; V was cut back by 4 bases and J by 3 bases. There are 17 residues in the CDR3. This chain's CDR3 is CASSPYQTGLRDTEAFF. The CDR3 nucleotides are TGTGCCAGCAGCCCGTACCAGACAGGGCTTAGGGACACTGAAGCTTTCTTT.

V gene TRBV20-1 combines with J gene TRBJ2-6; D is unclear. Germline V gene lookup returns CDR1 DFQATT and CDR2 SNEGSKA (reference sequence). The V and J ends lost 3 bases and 4 bases respectively, with 4 bases between them. The CDR3 has 12 residues. CDR3 protein: CSASRGANVLTF. The CDR3 DNA follows: TGCAGTGCTAGTAGGGGGGCCAACGTCCTGACTTTC.

This clone was seen a few times. V gene TRBV20-1 combines with J gene TRBJ1-5; D not resolved. V shed 3 bases and J shed 0 bases, with 6 bases lying between them. Germline V gene sequence: CDR1 DFQATT, CDR2 SNEGSKA (reference sequence). The CDR3 extends over 13 amino acids. The CDR3 nucleotides read TGCAGTGCTAGTGGGGATAGCAATCAGCCCCAGCATTTT. Its translation: CSASGDSNQPQHF.

CDR3 nucleotides: TGTGCCGTCAAGGGACCGGGACTAGCGGGAGAAGAGACCCAGTACTTC. Translating it yields CAVKGPGLAGEETQYF. The gene calls are TRBV24-1 and TRBJ2-5; 14 bases map to TRBD2. The CDR3 spans 16 residues. Looked up from germline, CDR1 is KGHDR and CDR2 is SFDVKD. J gave up 3 bases and V 12 bases, and 11 bases lay outside the gene matches.

This clone has a single count. The chain links TRBV2 to TRBJ2-3, with D possibly matching TRBD2 (6 bases). Germline V CDR1 and CDR2: SNHLY, FYNNEI. The germline V and J ends were trimmed by 3 bases and 1 base, with 11 bases remaining between them. CDR3 size: 15 residues. The chain's CDR3 is CASSEVSGGTDTQYF. The CDR3 nucleotides are TGTGCCAGCAGTGAGGTATCGGGGGGCACAGATACGCAGTATTTT.

V and J are TRBV6-5 and TRBJ1-1; TRBD1 agrees at 8 bases. Germline lookup yields CDR1 MNHEY and CDR2 SVGAGI. This CDR3 is built from 16 residues. J gave up 2 bases and V 0 bases, and 5 bases lay outside the gene matches. This CDR3 reads CASSYSPAGGNTEAFF. The CDR3 region has the DNA TGTGCCAGCAGTTACTCCCCGGCAGGGGGCAACACTGAAGCTTTCTTT.

The chain uses TRBV7-9 and TRBJ2-7; perhaps TRBD1 as D (5 bases). CDR3 length: 15 amino acids. The V and J ends lost 5 bases and 0 bases respectively, with 14 bases between them. The germline CDR1 and CDR2 sequences are SEHNR and FQNEAQ (reference sequence). This CDR3 reads CASSPRASSSYEQYF. CDR3 nucleotide sequence: TGTGCCAGCAGCCCCAGGGCCTCCAGCTCCTACGAGCAGTACTTC.

Details on this clone: At one boundary the junction diverges from the germline segment, which might be a read error. The chain employs TRBV5-4 and TRBJ2-1; the match to TRBD2 covers 10 bases. The CDR3 runs to 15 residues. Germline V gives CDR1 SGHNT, CDR2 YYREEE (reference sequence). The CDR3 sequence: CASSLAASGSIRWLF. For the CDR3, the DNA is TGTGCCAGCAGCTTGGCCGCTAGCGGGAGTATAAGATGGCTCTTC. The full variable domain, rest sourced from reference TRBV5-4 and TRBJ2-1, is ETGVTQSPTHLIKTRGQQVTLRCSSQSGHNTVSWYQQALGQGPQFIFQYYREEENGRGNFPPRFSGLQFPNYSSELNVNALELDDSALYLCASSLAASGSIRWLFGPGTRLTVL.

The chain employs TRBV7-8 and TRBJ2-1; 7 bases are a match to TRBD1. This CDR3 is built from 15 residues. Germline values: CDR1 SGHVS, CDR2 FQNEAQ. V shed 4 bases and J 5 bases; nucleotides not matched to a gene: 8. The CDR3 DNA reads as TGTGCCAGCAGCTCACGGACAGGAGGCAACAATGAGCAGTTCTTC. Its translation: CASSSRTGGNNEQFF.

The chain employs TRBV10-3 and TRBJ2-3; the D is unclear. V shed 0 bases and J shed 0 bases, with 10 bases lying between them. CDR3 length: 16 residues. Germline V lookup: CDR1 ENHRY, CDR2 SYGVKD. The CDR3 DNA reads as TGTGCCATCAGTGAGTCGGGTACGCCTAGCACAGATACGCAGTATTTT. It encodes CAISESGTPSTDTQYF.

The table lists this clone with a few counts. The rearrangement links TRBV3-1 (or the pseudogene TRBV3-2) to TRBJ2-7; D is ambiguous. The germline V gene has CDR1 LGHDT and CDR2 YNNKEL (reference sequence). The CDR3 runs to 12 residues. Between the trimmed V and J ends, which lost 6 bases and 0 bases, there was a span of 6 bases. CDR3 in amino acids: CASSRSSYEQYF. The CDR3 DNA reads as TGTGCCAGCAGTCGGTCCTCCTACGAGCAGTACTTC.

The chain carries TRBV4-1 and TRBJ1-6; D is undetermined. CDR1 and CDR2 (germline): MGHRA, YSYEKL. This CDR3 has 17 residues. The V end lost 0 bases, the J end lost 0 bases, and 9 bases lay between the germline ends. CDR3 DNA sequence: TGCGCCAGCAGCCAAGAAACCTACTCCTCCTATAATTCACCCCTCCACTTT. As protein: CASSQETYSSYNSPLHF.

This clone has only one observation. CDR3 coding DNA: TGTGCCAGCAGTTACTCCCCACGGGCCTATAATTCACCCCTCCACTTT. Translated: CASSYSPRAYNSPLHF. This sequence joins TRBV6-5 and TRBJ1-6; D uncertain. V was shortened by 0 bases and J by 2 bases, with 8 bases between the two germline ends. CDR3 length equals 16 residues. CDR1 and CDR2 (germline): MNHEY, SVGAGI.

The chain links TRBV7-9 to TRBJ2-5; 12 positions match TRBD2. The CDR3 runs 17 residues. Germline trimming cut 5 bases from V and 1 base from J; bases unmatched to any gene: 8. Germline V CDR1 and CDR2: SEHNR, FQNEAQ (reference sequence). The CDR3 here is CASSRRTSGTSQETQYF. For the CDR3, the DNA is TGTGCCAGCAGCCGTCGGACTAGCGGGACTTCCCAAGAGACCCAGTACTTC.